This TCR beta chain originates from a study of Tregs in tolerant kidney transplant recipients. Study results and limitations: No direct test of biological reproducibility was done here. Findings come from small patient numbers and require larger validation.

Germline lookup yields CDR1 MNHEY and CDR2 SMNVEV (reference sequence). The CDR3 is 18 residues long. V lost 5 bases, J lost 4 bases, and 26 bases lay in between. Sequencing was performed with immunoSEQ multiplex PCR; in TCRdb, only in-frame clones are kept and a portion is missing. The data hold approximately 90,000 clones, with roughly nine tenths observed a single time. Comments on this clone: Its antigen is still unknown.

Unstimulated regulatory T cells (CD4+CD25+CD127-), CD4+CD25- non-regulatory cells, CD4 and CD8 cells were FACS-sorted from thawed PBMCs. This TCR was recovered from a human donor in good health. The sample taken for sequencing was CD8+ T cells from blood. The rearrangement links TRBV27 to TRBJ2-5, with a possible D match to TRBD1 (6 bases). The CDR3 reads CASSRSSRGRRVGETQYF. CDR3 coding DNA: TGTGCCAGCAGTCGTTCCTCCAGGGGCAGAAGGGTAGGAGAGACCCAGTACTTC.